What follows is one T cell receptor beta chain and its context. A read error may produce the germline difference seen at one junction end. The CDR3 contains 13 residues. The authors produced TCR alpha and TCR beta cDNA libraries with sample barcodes and UMIs by 5'RACE using constant-segment primers. TCRdb re-derived calls from the 5' RACE reads in MiXCR, one entry per CDR3 protein. This sample has 450,000 to 650,000 distinct CDR3 sequences; roughly a fifth occur once, and the top ten carry approximately 8.4%. The data are from a study of T-cell memory formation after mild COVID-19. The source is an adult woman who had mild COVID-19 (a few samples of this study predate the infection). Cell type and time point are not known. The sample comprised PBMCs or a T cell subset sorted from them (not recorded which). The gene calls are TRBV12-3 or TRBV12-4 and TRBJ1-5, with D maybe TRBD1 (5 bases). This CDR3 is CASRRGSNQPQNF. CDR3 DNA sequence: TGTGCCAGCAGGCGGGGCAGCAATCAGCCCCAGAATTTT.